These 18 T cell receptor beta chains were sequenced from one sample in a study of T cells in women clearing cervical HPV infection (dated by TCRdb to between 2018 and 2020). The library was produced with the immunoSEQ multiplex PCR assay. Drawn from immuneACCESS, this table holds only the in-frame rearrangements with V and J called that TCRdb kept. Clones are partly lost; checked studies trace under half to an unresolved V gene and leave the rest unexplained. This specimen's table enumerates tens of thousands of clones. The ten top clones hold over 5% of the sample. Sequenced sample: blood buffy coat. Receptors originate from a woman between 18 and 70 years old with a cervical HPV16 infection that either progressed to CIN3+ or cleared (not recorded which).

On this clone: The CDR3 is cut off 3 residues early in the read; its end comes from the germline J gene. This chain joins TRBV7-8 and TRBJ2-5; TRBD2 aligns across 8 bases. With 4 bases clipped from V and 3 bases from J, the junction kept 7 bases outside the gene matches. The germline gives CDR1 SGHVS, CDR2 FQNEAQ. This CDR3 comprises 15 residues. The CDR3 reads CASSSGGAGEETQYF. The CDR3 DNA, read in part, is TGTGCCAGCAGCTCCGGGGGGGCAGGGGAAGAGACC.

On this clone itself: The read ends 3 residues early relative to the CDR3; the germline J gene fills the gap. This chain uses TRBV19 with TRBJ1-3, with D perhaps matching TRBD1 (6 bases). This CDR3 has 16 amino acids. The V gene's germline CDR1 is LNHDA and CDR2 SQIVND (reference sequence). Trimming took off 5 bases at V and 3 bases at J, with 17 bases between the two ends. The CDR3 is CASSVRRDIFGNTIYF. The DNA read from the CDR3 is TGTGCCAGTAGTGTCCGACGGGACATATTTGGAAACACC.

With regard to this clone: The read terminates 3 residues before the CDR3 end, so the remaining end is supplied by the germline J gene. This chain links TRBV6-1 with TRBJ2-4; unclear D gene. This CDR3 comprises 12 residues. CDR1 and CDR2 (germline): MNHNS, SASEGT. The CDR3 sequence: CASSAVNSGQYF. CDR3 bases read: TGTGCCAGCAGTGCCGTAAATTCCGGT.

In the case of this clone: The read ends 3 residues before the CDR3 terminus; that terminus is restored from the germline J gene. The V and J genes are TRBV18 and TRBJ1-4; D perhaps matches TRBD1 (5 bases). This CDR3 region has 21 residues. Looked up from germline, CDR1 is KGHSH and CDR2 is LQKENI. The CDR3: CASSLGRPRLAGGNGANVLFF. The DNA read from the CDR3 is TGTGCCAGCTCTCTCGGACGGCCCCGGCTAGCGGGAGGCAATGGGGCCAACGTA.

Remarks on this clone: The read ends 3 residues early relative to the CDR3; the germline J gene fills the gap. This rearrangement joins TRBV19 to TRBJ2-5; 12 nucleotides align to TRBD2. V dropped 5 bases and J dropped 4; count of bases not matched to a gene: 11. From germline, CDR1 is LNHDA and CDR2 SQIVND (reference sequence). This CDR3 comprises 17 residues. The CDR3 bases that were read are TGTGCCAGTAGTTTAGGGTCGACTAGCGGGAGTGGAGAGACC. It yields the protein CASSLGSTSGSGET. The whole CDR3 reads CASSLGSTSGSGETQYF.

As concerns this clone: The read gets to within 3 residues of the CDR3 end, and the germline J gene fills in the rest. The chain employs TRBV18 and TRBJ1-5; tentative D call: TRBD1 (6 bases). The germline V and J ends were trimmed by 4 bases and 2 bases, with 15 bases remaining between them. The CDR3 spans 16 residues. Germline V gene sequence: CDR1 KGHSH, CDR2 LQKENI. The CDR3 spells CASSLRQAAGNQPQHF. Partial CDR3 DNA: TGTGCCAGCTCACTACGACAGGCCGCCGGCAATCAGCCC.

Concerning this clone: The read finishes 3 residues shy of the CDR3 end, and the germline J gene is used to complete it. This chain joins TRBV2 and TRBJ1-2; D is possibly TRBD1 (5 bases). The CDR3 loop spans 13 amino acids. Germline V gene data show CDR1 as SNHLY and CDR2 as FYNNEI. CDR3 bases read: TGTGCCAGCAGTAACAGGAAGACCTACGAC. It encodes CASSNRKTYD. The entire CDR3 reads CASSNRKTYDYTF.

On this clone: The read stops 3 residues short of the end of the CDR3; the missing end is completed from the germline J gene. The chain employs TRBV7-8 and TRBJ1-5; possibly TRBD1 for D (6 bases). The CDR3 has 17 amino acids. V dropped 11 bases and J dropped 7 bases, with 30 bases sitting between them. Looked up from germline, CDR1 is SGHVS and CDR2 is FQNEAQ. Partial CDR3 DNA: TGTGCCCCGCACCACCGGACAGTTAGGGGCAAAGGGCAGCCC. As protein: CAPHHRTVRGKGQP. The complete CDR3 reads CAPHHRTVRGKGQPQHF. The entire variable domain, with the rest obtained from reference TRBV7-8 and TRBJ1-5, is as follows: GAGVSQSPRYKVAKRGQDVALRCDPISGHVSLFWYQQALGQGPEFLTYFQNEAQLDKSGLPSDRFFAERPEGSVSTLKIQRTQQEDSAVYLCAPHHRTVRGKGQPQHFGDGTRLSIL.

Partial CDR3 DNA: TGTGCCAGCAGCCTTAGCGGGAGGGCCAAGGCG. Residues: CASSLSGRAKA. The entire CDR3 protein is CASSLSGRAKAQYF. The J gene is TRBJ2-3, the V gene TRBV7-2; 11 bases fit TRBD2. The CDR3 end lies 3 residues beyond the end of the read and is filled in from the germline J gene. The CDR3 runs to 14 residues. Germline V gene lookup returns CDR1 SGHTA and CDR2 FQGNSA.

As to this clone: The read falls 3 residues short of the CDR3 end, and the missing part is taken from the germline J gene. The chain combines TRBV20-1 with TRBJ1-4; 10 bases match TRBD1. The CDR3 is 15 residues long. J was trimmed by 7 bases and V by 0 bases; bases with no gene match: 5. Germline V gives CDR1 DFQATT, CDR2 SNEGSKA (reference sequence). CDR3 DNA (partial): TGCAGTGCTAGAGATGTCGGGGACAGGGGTGAAAAA. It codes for CSARDVGDRGEK. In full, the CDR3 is CSARDVGDRGEKLFF.

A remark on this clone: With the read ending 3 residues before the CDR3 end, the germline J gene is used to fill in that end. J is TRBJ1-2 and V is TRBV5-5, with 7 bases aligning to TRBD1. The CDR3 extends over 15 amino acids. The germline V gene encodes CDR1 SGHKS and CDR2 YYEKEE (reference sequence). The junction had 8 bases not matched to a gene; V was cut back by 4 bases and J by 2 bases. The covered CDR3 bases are TGTGCCAGCAGCCCCCCCCTACAGGGGAACTATGGC. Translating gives CASSPPLQGNYG. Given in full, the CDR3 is CASSPPLQGNYGYTF.

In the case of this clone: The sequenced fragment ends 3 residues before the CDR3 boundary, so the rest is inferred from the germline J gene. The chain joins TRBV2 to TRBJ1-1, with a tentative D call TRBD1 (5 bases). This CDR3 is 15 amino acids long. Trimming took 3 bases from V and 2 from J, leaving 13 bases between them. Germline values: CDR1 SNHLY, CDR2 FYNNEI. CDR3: CASSDWQDINTEAFF. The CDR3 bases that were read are TGTGCCAGCAGTGACTGGCAGGACATCAACACTGAA.

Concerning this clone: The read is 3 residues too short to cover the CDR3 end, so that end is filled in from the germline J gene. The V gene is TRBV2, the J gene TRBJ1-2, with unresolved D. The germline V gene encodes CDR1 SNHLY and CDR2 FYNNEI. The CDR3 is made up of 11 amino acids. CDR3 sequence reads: CASTTGNDYTF. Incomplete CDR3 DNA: TGTGCCAGCACTACGGGTAATGAC.

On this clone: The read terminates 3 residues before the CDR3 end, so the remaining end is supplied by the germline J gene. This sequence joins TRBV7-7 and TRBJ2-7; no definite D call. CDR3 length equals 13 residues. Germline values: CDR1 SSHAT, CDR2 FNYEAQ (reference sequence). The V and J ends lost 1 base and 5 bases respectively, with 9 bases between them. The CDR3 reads CASSLGYFHEQYF. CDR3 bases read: TGTGCCAGCAGCTTAGGCTATTTCCACGAG.

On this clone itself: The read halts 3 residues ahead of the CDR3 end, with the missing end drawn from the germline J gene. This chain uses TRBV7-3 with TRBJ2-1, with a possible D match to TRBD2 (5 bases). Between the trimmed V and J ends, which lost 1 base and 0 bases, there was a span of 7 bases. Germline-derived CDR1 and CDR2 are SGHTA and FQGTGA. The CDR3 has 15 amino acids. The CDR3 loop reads CASSLRSGSYNEQFF. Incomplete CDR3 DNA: TGTGCCAGCAGCTTAAGAAGCGGCTCCTACAATGAG. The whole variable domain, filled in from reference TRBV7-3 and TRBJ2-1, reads GAGVSQTPSNKVTEKGKYVELRCDPISGHTALYWYRQSLGQGPEFLIYFQGTGAADDSGLPNDRFFAVRPEGSVSTLKIQRTERGDSAVYLCASSLRSGSYNEQFFGPGTRLTVL.

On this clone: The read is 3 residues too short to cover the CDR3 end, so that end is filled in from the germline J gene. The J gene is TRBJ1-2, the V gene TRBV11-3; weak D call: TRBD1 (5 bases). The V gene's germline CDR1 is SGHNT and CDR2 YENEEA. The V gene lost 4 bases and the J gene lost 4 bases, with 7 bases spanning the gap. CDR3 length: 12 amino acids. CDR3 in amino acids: CASSYDSYGYTF. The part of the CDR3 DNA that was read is TGTGCCAGCAGCTACGACAGCTATGGC.

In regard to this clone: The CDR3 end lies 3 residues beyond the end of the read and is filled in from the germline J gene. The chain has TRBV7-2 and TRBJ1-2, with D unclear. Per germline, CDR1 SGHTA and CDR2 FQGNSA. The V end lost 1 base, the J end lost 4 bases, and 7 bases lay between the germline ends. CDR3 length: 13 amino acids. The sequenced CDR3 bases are TGTGCCAGCAGCTTAGGGCAGAGCTATGGC. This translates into CASSLGQSYG. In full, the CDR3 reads CASSLGQSYGYTF.

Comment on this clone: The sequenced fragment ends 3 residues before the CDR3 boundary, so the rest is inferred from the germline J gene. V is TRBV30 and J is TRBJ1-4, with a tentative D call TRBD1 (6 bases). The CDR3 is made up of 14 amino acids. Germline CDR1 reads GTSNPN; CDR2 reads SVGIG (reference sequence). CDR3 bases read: TGTGCCTGGAGTGCGGACAGACTTAATTCACCA. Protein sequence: CAWSADRLNSP. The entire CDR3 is CAWSADRLNSPLFF.